A selection of T cell receptor beta chains follows, all from one sample in a study of T cell repertoires in cytomegalovirus infection. TCRdb processed the reads anew with MiXCR; each CDR3 protein has one entry. The sample includes approximately 500,000 distinct CDR3 sequences, around 11% seen only once; the top ten take roughly a tenth. Sequencing input: PBMCs. The receptor source for this set is a human donor in good health (CMV status not recorded). Some clones in this sample may be carry-over from other donors' samples. Each CDR3 is given without its conserved first and last residue. Size is stated for part of the rows, as once, few or many counts, or as a class when the clone is expanded.

J gene | clone size | V gene | CDR3 protein
TRBJ2-5 | many | TRBV28 | ASSSSRTSGRRGETQY
TRBJ2-7 | many | TRBV7-2 | ASSLGPISSYEQY
TRBJ2-1 | many | TRBV24-1 | ATSERTGTSGRAWYNEQF
TRBJ2-3 | . | TRBV12-5 | ASGPGWGVSADTQY
TRBJ2-4 | many | TRBV7-9 | ASSWGAPGNIQY
TRBJ2-5 | . | TRBV7-9 | ASSLARGGDETQY
TRBJ1-5 | . | TRBV18 | ASSPSGGSQPQH
TRBJ2-3 | few | TRBV2 | ASSEARSGDTQY
TRBJ1-2 | few | TRBV9 | ASSVGFGTEENYGYT
TRBJ2-5 | . | TRBV24-1 | ATSDFRGETQY
TRBJ2-2 | many | TRBV11-3 | ASSRTSGGVNTGELF
TRBJ2-7 | . | TRBV20-1 | SARQASSYEQY
TRBJ2-7 | many | TRBV7-2 | ASSLTGGGSYEQY
TRBJ1-1 | . | TRBV5-1 | ASSVTTGTEAF
TRBJ2-7 | few | TRBV5-6 | ASSQGQGPIYEQY
TRBJ1-5 | many | TRBV6-1 | ASSSHGQPQH
TRBJ1-2 | many | TRBV7-2 | ASSPLRGGGYT
TRBJ1-5 | few | TRBV19 | ASSSPRKGSNQPQH
TRBJ2-2 | . | TRBV20-1 | SAPPGQNTGELF
TRBJ1-2 | few | TRBV29-1 | SAGGNLNYGYT
TRBJ2-7 | few | TRBV5-5 | ASSFGDRSRSEQY
TRBJ1-6 | few | TRBV12-3/TRBV12-4 | ASSFRSSYNSPLH
TRBJ1-1 | many | TRBV3-1 | ASSQGDRRRAF
TRBJ2-4 | few | TRBV5-4 | ASSPRWGNIQY
TRBJ2-1 | many | TRBV12-3/TRBV12-4 | ASSFVRENEQF
TRBJ2-6 | many | TRBV4-1 | ASSQKVAGANVLT
TRBJ2-7 | many | TRBV7-9 | ASSAGQGFDEQY
TRBJ2-1 | many | TRBV20-1 | SAVAGVGNEQF
TRBJ2-3 | many | TRBV11-2 | ASSISTGLFGGTDTQY
TRBJ1-4 | many | TRBV7-8 | ASSPQGEGEKLF
TRBJ2-1 | many | TRBV11-2 | ASSLEAREDNEQF
TRBJ2-7 | many | TRBV7-2 | ASSLRLAGEYEQY
TRBJ1-2 | many | TRBV20-1 | SYPGAQNGYT
TRBJ1-1 | many | TRBV7-9 | ASSLAWGRNTEAF
TRBJ1-5 | many | TRBV30 | AWSYQGNQPQH
TRBJ1-6 | . | TRBV14 | ASAAGWNSPLH